A selection of T cell receptor beta chains follows, all from one sample in a study of regulatory T cells in long-lasting Graves disease. MiXCR, run by TCRdb on the multiplex PCR reads, gives a single entry per CDR3 protein. The data contain under 500,000 distinct CDR3 sequences, about a sixth of them singletons. This same sample was also taken into another study, of T cells in Graves' hyperthyroidism and ophthalmopathy.

The sample here was peripheral blood mononuclear cells (PBMCs), taken at new diagnosis, from a patient treated with antithyroid drugs. These receptors came from a woman in her 30s with Graves disease. Each CDR3 is given with its conserved first and last residue. D genes are given only for firm matches. Size is stated for part of the rows, as once, few or many counts, or as a class when the clone is expanded.

v_gene: TRBV29-1
abundance: many
j_gene: TRBJ2-5
d_gene: -
CDR3nt: TGCAGCGTTGATCCCTTTACAGGGAGCGAGACCCAGTACTTC
CDR3aa: CSVDPFTGSETQYF

v_gene: TRBV9
abundance: many
j_gene: TRBJ1-1
d_gene: -
CDR3nt: TGTGCCAGCAGCGATCAGGGGAACACTGAAGCTTTCTTT
CDR3aa: CASSDQGNTEAFF

v_gene: TRBV4-3
abundance: many
j_gene: TRBJ1-1
d_gene: -
CDR3nt: TGCGCCAGCAGCGCGGGACATCGCAACCAGAACACTGAAGCTTTCTTT
CDR3aa: CASSAGHRNQNTEAFF

v_gene: TRBV28
abundance: -
j_gene: TRBJ2-7
d_gene: TRBD2
CDR3nt: TGTGCCACCCAGGAGGCGGCGGGAGTAAAGTACGAGCAGTACTTC
CDR3aa: CATQEAAGVKYEQYF

v_gene: TRBV30
abundance: few
j_gene: TRBJ2-3
d_gene: -
CDR3nt: TGTGCCTCCGCGATTACTTTGGTCGATACGCAGTATTTT
CDR3aa: CASAITLVDTQYF

v_gene: TRBV30
abundance: -
j_gene: TRBJ1-5
d_gene: -
CDR3nt: TGTGCCTGGAGTGTAGGGGGTCTATCTCAGCCCCAGCATTTT
CDR3aa: CAWSVGGLSQPQHF

v_gene: TRBV28
abundance: many
j_gene: TRBJ1-5
d_gene: TRBD1
CDR3nt: TGTGCCAGCAGTCCAGGGACAGACTATAGCAATCAGCCCCAGCATTTT
CDR3aa: CASSPGTDYSNQPQHF

v_gene: TRBV15
abundance: many
j_gene: TRBJ1-3
d_gene: -
CDR3nt: TGTGCCACCAGCCCACGGGACGGTGGAAACACCATATATTTT
CDR3aa: CATSPRDGGNTIYF

v_gene: TRBV4-2
abundance: -
j_gene: TRBJ2-6
d_gene: TRBD1
CDR3nt: TGTGCCAGCAGCCAAGACCGGGACAGGAAGTTTTCTGGGGCCAACGTCCTGACTTTC
CDR3aa: CASSQDRDRKFSGANVLTF

v_gene: TRBV9
abundance: -
j_gene: TRBJ2-1
d_gene: TRBD1
CDR3nt: TGTGTCAGCAGCGTAGTCGACAGGGTGTTCTCTATAGATGAGCAGTTCTTC
CDR3aa: CVSSVVDRVFSIDEQFF

v_gene: TRBV24-1
abundance: -
j_gene: TRBJ2-3
d_gene: -
CDR3nt: TGTGCCACCAATCGGGGAATCACAGATACGCAGTATTTT
CDR3aa: CATNRGITDTQYF

v_gene: TRBV6-1
abundance: many
j_gene: TRBJ1-1
d_gene: -
CDR3nt: TGTGCCAGCAGTGCGTCACAGGGTGAAAACACTGAAGCTTTCTTT
CDR3aa: CASSASQGENTEAFF

v_gene: TRBV20-1
abundance: few
j_gene: TRBJ1-1
d_gene: -
CDR3nt: TGCAGTGCTAGAGATCTCGAGGTGGGCACTGAAGCTTTCTTT
CDR3aa: CSARDLEVGTEAFF